These 3 T cell receptor beta chains were all obtained from the same sample, sequenced in a study of T cells after yellow fever vaccination. MiXCR, applied by TCRdb to the 5' RACE reads, yields one record per CDR3 protein. The data hold about 210,000 distinct CDR3 sequences, with roughly 3% observed a single time. This sample comprised CD4+ T cells sorted from PBMCs, obtained 10 days after the yellow fever booster vaccination. The source of these receptors is a man between 18 and 29 years old who received the YFV17D yellow fever vaccine.

In this sample, this clonotype turned up a few times. V usage is TRBV4-3 and J usage is TRBJ1-4, with D possibly TRBD1 on 5 matching bases. Germline V CDR1 and CDR2: LGHNA, YSLEER. Deletions cut 3 bases from V and 3 bases from J, with 14 bases between. The CDR3 is 16 amino acids. The CDR3 nucleotides read TGCGCCAGCAGCCACCCTTTAGGGGCCCCTAATGAAAAACTGTTTTTT. Its translation is CASSHPLGAPNEKLFF.

The rearrangement joins TRBV28 to TRBJ1-5; no definite D call. The ends were cut back, 7 bases at V and 1 base at J, with 5 bases in the middle. Germline V gene sequence: CDR1 MDHEN, CDR2 SYDVKM. The CDR3 runs to 12 residues. CDR3 DNA: TGTGCCAGCATCAGCAGCAATCAGCCCCAGCATTTT. Translated: CASISSNQPQHF.

This sequence joins TRBV7-6 and TRBJ2-1; 8 nucleotides agree with TRBD1. Per germline, CDR1 SGHVS and CDR2 FNYEAQ. The CDR3 contains 17 residues. The J segment lost 0 bases and the V segment lost 5 bases, leaving 9 bases of the junction unmatched. The CDR3 region is CASSPEQGGYSYNEQFF. The DNA of the CDR3 is TGTGCCAGCAGCCCGGAACAGGGGGGCTACTCCTACAATGAGCAGTTCTTC. Full variable domain (outside the CDR3, taken from reference TRBV7-6 and TRBJ2-1): GAGVSQSPRYKVTKRGQDVALRCDPISGHVSLYWYRQALGQGPEFLTYFNYEAQQDKSGLPNDRFSAERPEGSISTLTIQRTEQRDSAMYRCASSPEQGGYSYNEQFFGPGTRLTVL.